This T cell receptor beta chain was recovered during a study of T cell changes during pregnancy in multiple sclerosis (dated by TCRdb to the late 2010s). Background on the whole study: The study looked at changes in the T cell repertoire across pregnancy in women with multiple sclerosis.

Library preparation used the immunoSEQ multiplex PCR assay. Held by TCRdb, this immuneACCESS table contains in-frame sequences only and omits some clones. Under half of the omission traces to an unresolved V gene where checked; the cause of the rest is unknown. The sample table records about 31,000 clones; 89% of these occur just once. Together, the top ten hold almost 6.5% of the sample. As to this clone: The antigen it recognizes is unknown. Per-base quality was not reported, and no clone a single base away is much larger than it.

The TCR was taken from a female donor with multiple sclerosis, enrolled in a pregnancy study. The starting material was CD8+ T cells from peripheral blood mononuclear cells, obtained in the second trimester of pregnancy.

The CDR3 protein is CASSVDRVHEQYF. The DNA sequence follows: TGTGCCAGCAGCGTAGACAGGGTCCACGAGCAGTACTTC. This receptor chain uses TRBV11-1 and TRBJ2-7; 7 central bases correspond to TRBD1. V lost 5 bases and J lost 5 bases, and the count of bases not matched to a germline gene is 6. Based on the germline V gene (reference sequence), the CDR1 and CDR2 sequences are SGHAT and FQDESV. Its CDR3 holds 13 amino acids, cysteine through phenylalanine. This entry keeps only the CDR3 DNA: 39 bases, framed from base 1. Extended through the reference TRBV11-1 and TRBJ2-7 proteins, this CDR3 yields the full variable domain: EAEVAQSPRYKITEKSQAVAFWCDPISGHATLYWYRQILGQGPELLVQFQDESVVDDSQLPKDRFSAERLKGVDSTLKIQPAELGDSAMYLCASSVDRVHEQYFGPGTRLTVT.